This T cell receptor (beta chain) was found in a study of cytomegalovirus exposure and HLA in healthy donors. On the study more broadly: From HLA-typed donors, an early data release held roughly 89 million unique TCRs.

Vbeta (60) and Jbeta (13) primers were used in the PCR. Assay used: immunoSEQ multiplex PCR; TCRdb lists only in-frame clones, some missing. This sample contains about 170,000 clones. Germline CDR1 and CDR2: MNHEY and SVGAGI. V gave up 2 bases and J gave up 7 bases, with 18 bases separating them. The CDR3 has 16 residues. The sequence was obtained from a woman aged 18-29 years in good health and CMV-seropositive. The sample consisted of PBMCs. This sequence joins TRBV6-5 and TRBJ2-1; possibly TRBD1 for D (6 bases). CDR3 amino acids: CASSYGPAGVRNEQFF. In nucleotides, the CDR3 is TGTGCCAGCAGTTACGGTCCGGCAGGGGTTCGAAATGAGCAGTTCTTC.